This T cell receptor (beta chain) was sequenced in a study of brain T cells in children with intractable seizures. Overall study findings and caveats: Only CDR3 sequence similarity suggested viral specificity, without known HCMV serostatus.

As regards this clone: The antigen is undetermined.

The protocol was immunoSEQ multiplex PCR, while the TCRdb copy is restricted to in-frame clones and leaves out a portion. The sample yields over 95,000 clones, 90% to 95% seen once. The source was peripheral blood, collected at surgery. This clonotype originated in a boy in the first two years of life with hemimegalencephaly and intractable seizures.

The CDR3 here is CASSLNRDSSYGYTF. Here the CDR3 DNA reads TGTGCCAGCAGCCTGAACCGGGACAGCTCCTATGGCTACACCTTC. The chain uses TRBV4-2 and TRBJ1-2, with TRBD1 matching over 7 bases. The CDR3 consists of 15 residues. Trimming took 4 bases from V and 4 from J; bases not matched to a gene: 9. Germline assignment: CDR1 LGHNA and CDR2 YNFKEQ.